This T cell receptor beta chain is drawn from a study of CD8 T cells in Susac syndrome. RNA was extracted with the RNeasy kit, and a quantity of roughly 0.5 to 1 ug was reverse transcribed using random hexamers. TCRdb fed the immunoSEQ multiplex PCR reads into MiXCR, producing one record per CDR3 protein. Of 150,000 to 200,000 distinct CDR3 sequences in the sample, around 96% were seen once. CDR1 LGHNA and CDR2 YSLEER come from the germline V gene. CDR3 length: 17 residues. V lost 3 bases, J lost 5 bases, and 9 bases stayed unmatched. The chain has TRBV4-3 and TRBJ2-1, with 11 bases fitting TRBD2. Sequencing was performed on CD4+ T cells from PBMCs. The source is a human donor in good health. CDR3 nucleotide sequence: TGCGCCAGCAGCCACCGCCCGACTAGCGGGGCCCACAATGAGCAGTTCTTC. Translation gives CASSHRPTSGAHNEQFF.